This is a list of T cell receptor beta chains from one sample in a study of early T cells in non-severe SARS-CoV-2 infection. TCRdb called the 5' RACE reads again in MiXCR, with one record for every CDR3 protein. The sample holds 45,000 to 55,000 distinct CDR3 sequences, 6.5% to 9.5% seen once. The specimen was whole blood. The receptor set was obtained from an adult who was a healthcare worker with PCR-confirmed SARS-CoV-2 infection or an uninfected control (not recorded which). The CDR3 runs from the conserved cysteine through the conserved F or W. A D gene is named only where the DNA matches it firmly. Clone size appears in some rows only: once, few, many, or a class for an expanded clone.

TRBD2	14	TRBV7-2	few	TRBJ2-3	TGTGCCAGCAGCTTAGGGGGTAGCGGGGATACGCAGTATTTT	CASSLGGSGDTQYF
.	13	TRBV29-1	many	TRBJ2-7	TGCAGCGTTGAAACAGTCAGCTCCTACGAGCAGTACTTC	CSVETVSSYEQYF
.	13	TRBV7-8	.	TRBJ1-6	TGTGCCAGCAGCTTAGGTCTTAGTTCACCCCTCCACTTT	CASSLGLSSPLHF
.	12	TRBV28	many	TRBJ1-1	TGTGCCAGCAGAACCCGACGGAGAAGAGCTTTCTTT	CASRTRRRRAFF
.	13	TRBV19	few	TRBJ1-2	TGTGCCAGTAGGGTCCTAGGAGTCTATGGCTACACCTTC	CASRVLGVYGYTF
TRBD1	14	TRBV2	many	TRBJ1-4	TGTGCCAGCAGGAGACAGGGTATTAATGAAAAACTGTTTTTT	CASRRQGINEKLFF
TRBD1	13	TRBV29-1	many	TRBJ2-1	TGCAGCGTTCCAGGGGGCATCGACAATGAGCAGTTCTTC	CSVPGGIDNEQFF
TRBD1	18	TRBV20-1	many	TRBJ2-1	TGCAGTGCTAACTCTGGGGACAGGGGAACTAGAACCTACAATGAGCAGTTCTTC	CSANSGDRGTRTYNEQFF
.	13	TRBV7-9	few	TRBJ1-1	TGTGCCAGCAGCTTATTACAAAACACTGAAGCTTTCTTT	CASSLLQNTEAFF
.	14	TRBV29-1	.	TRBJ2-1	TGCAGCGTTGTATCGTTACCCAGGTCCAATGAGCAGTTCTTC	CSVVSLPRSNEQFF
.	13	TRBV30	few	TRBJ2-3	TGTGCCTGGATGGTGATGGGCACAGATACGCAGTATTTT	CAWMVMGTDTQYF
.	13	TRBV7-9	few	TRBJ2-2	TGTGCCAGCAGCTTAGAGGGATCCGGGGAGCTGTTTTTT	CASSLEGSGELFF
.	13	TRBV25-1	few	TRBJ1-1	TGTGCCAGCAGTGAAAATTTACTCTCTGAAGCTTTCTTT	CASSENLLSEAFF
TRBD1	14	TRBV5-1	.	TRBJ1-1	TGCGCCAGCAGCGACCGGACAGGGGTTAATGAAGCTTTCTTT	CASSDRTGVNEAFF
TRBD1	13	TRBV12-3/TRBV12-4	many	TRBJ1-2	TGTGCCAGCAGTGTCCGGGACAGGGTGTACTACACCTTC	CASSVRDRVYYTF
.	15	TRBV4-3	many	TRBJ1-1	TGCGCCAGCAGCCAGCGACAGGTTTTATGGACTGAAGCTTTCTTT	CASSQRQVLWTEAFF
.	12	TRBV18	.	TRBJ1-2	TGTGCCAGCTCATCTACAGGGTTTGGCTACACCTTC	CASSSTGFGYTF
.	12	TRBV5-8	many	TRBJ1-5	TGTGCCAGCAGCTTGGGGGGTAAGCCCCAGCATTTT	CASSLGGKPQHF
TRBD1	14	TRBV7-9	many	TRBJ1-1	TGTGCCAGCACCCAGGGGGCCTTAAACACTGAAGCTTTCTTT	CASTQGALNTEAFF
TRBD2	17	TRBV7-8	many	TRBJ2-1	TGTGCCAGCAGATTAACTAGCGGGGAAGGCTCCTACAATGAGCAGTTCTTC	CASRLTSGEGSYNEQFF
.	17	TRBV20-1	.	TRBJ2-6	TGCAGTGCTAGAGACGGCAGCCTGGTCTCTGGGGCCAACGTCCTGACTTTC	CSARDGSLVSGANVLTF
.	12	TRBV6-2/TRBV6-3	many	TRBJ1-1	TGTGCCAGCAGTTACACCCGGGCCGAAGCTTTCTTT	CASSYTRAEAFF
TRBD1	17	TRBV12-3/TRBV12-4	few	TRBJ1-2	TGTGCCAGCAGTCCAGGGACAGGGAGGCCTCAGGGGTATGGCTACACCTTC	CASSPGTGRPQGYGYTF
TRBD2	16	TRBV6-6	.	TRBJ2-1	TGTGCCAGCAGTTACGGGGCTAGCGGGGGCCACAATGAGCAGTTCTTC	CASSYGASGGHNEQFF
.	18	TRBV5-5	many	TRBJ1-4	TGTGCCAGCAGCCTCCGGACAGCTAACCTTGGGACTAATGAAAAACTGTTTTTT	CASSLRTANLGTNEKLFF
TRBD1	14	TRBV12-3/TRBV12-4	many	TRBJ2-3	TGTGCCAGCAGTTTAGGACAGGGTAGAGATACGCAGTATTTT	CASSLGQGRDTQYF
.	13	TRBV19	many	TRBJ2-5	TGTGCCAGTAGTATTATGCTTCAAGAGACCCAGTACTTC	CASSIMLQETQYF
.	14	TRBV12-3/TRBV12-4	.	TRBJ1-4	TGTGCCAGCAGTAGAGAGCAGCGGGATGAAAAACTGTTTTTT	CASSREQRDEKLFF
.	16	TRBV4-1	many	TRBJ2-5	TGCGCCAGCAGCCAAGATTCTTCGGTCTACCAAGAGACCCAGTACTTC	CASSQDSSVYQETQYF
TRBD1	14	TRBV5-4	.	TRBJ2-7	TGTGCCAGCAGCCGGACAGGACTTTCCTACGAGCAGTACTTC	CASSRTGLSYEQYF
.	14	TRBV6-5	few	TRBJ1-3	TGTGCCAGCAGTTACTCGTTTCTTGAAAACACCATATATTTT	CASSYSFLENTIYF
.	16	TRBV4-3	.	TRBJ1-2	TGCGCCAGCAGCCAAGATATGACCGGGCCCAGGGATGGCTACACCTTC	CASSQDMTGPRDGYTF
.	13	TRBV14	.	TRBJ1-6	TGTGCCAGCGGCCATCTACTTAATTCACCCCTCCACTTT	CASGHLLNSPLHF
TRBD1	15	TRBV6-2/TRBV6-3	many	TRBJ1-2	TGTGCCAGCAGTTCCAGGACAGGGACTCTCTATGGCTACACCTTC	CASSSRTGTLYGYTF
TRBD2	17	TRBV6-6	few	TRBJ2-3	TGTGCCAGCAGTTACATGACTAGCGGAGATCGCACAGATACGCAGTATTTT	CASSYMTSGDRTDTQYF
.	15	TRBV28	.	TRBJ1-1	TGTGCCAGCAGCAAACCTCATCAAGGGAACACTGAAGCTTTCTTT	CASSKPHQGNTEAFF
TRBD1	14	TRBV28	many	TRBJ1-1	TGTGCCAGCAGACCAGACAGGGGGCATGGTGAAGCTTTCTTT	CASRPDRGHGEAFF
.	14	TRBV5-1	many	TRBJ1-1	TGCGCCAGCAGCGCAACAGGGTCGGGCACTGAAGCTTTCTTT	CASSATGSGTEAFF
.	11	TRBV3-1	many	TRBJ2-1	TGTGCCAGCAGCGACTACAATGAGCAGTTCTTC	CASSDYNEQFF
TRBD1	15	TRBV24-1	.	TRBJ2-1	TGTGCCACCAGTGATCCCCGGGACAGGGGGCATGAGCAGTTCTTC	CATSDPRDRGHEQFF
.	17	TRBV20-1	many	TRBJ1-3	TGCAGTGCTAGAGATTTGAGGGACACCACCTCTGGAAACACCATATATTTT	CSARDLRDTTSGNTIYF
.	14	TRBV12-3/TRBV12-4	many	TRBJ2-2	TGTGCCAGCAGTTTATACCAGGGAACCGGGGAGCTGTTTTTT	CASSLYQGTGELFF
TRBD1	16	TRBV5-1	.	TRBJ1-1	TGCGCCAGCAGCCCAAGGGACAGCTACATGAACACTGAAGCTTTCTTT	CASSPRDSYMNTEAFF